These 8 T cell receptor beta chains came from one sample sequenced in a study of T cells after yellow fever vaccination. A single record per CDR3 protein comes from TCRdb applying MiXCR to the 5' RACE reads. In the table there are 300,000 to 350,000 distinct CDR3 sequences, over 8.5% of which are singletons. Sequencing was performed on CD4+ T cells sorted from PBMCs, taken 45 days after the yellow fever booster vaccination. These receptors all stem from a man younger than 35 who received the YFV17D yellow fever vaccine.

The chain is built from TRBV5-5 and TRBJ2-1; D is undetermined. Germline assignment: CDR1 SGHKS and CDR2 YYEKEE (reference sequence). CDR3 length equals 16 residues. The V end was cut by 0 bases, the J end by 5 bases, with 15 bases between. CDR3 DNA sequence: TGTGCCAGCAGCTTGGGGGCAAGCCGGTGGGACAATGAGCAGTTCTTC. Protein: CASSLGASRWDNEQFF.

This clonotype was recorded a few times. This CDR3 reads CASSIPSGGAGETQYF. The DNA of the CDR3 is TGCGCCAGCAGCATCCCTAGCGGGGGGGCCGGGGAGACCCAGTACTTC. V gene TRBV5-1 combines with J gene TRBJ2-5, with 12 positions matching TRBD2. CDR1 and CDR2 from the germline V gene are SGHRS and YFSETQ. The CDR3 extends over 16 amino acids. V lost 4 bases and J lost 5; bases outside the gene matches: 9.

The chain employs TRBV15 and TRBJ2-5, with 9 positions matching TRBD2. This CDR3 region has 16 residues. Per germline, CDR1 LNHNV and CDR2 YYDKDF (reference sequence). Losses at the gene ends were 1 base for V and 3 bases for J; bases not matched to a gene: 6. CDR3 in amino acids: CATSRGALAGKETQYF. CDR3 DNA: TGTGCCACCAGCAGAGGTGCGCTAGCGGGAAAAGAGACCCAGTACTTC.

This clonotype was seen at least ten times. For the CDR3, the DNA is TGTGCCAGCAGTTTAGGAGGCCGGGAAGCTTTCTTT. It specifies CASSLGGREAFF. V is TRBV12-3 or TRBV12-4 and J is TRBJ1-1; D is ambiguous. Trimming took 1 base from V and 8 from J, leaving 8 bases between them. The length of the CDR3 is 12 residues.

The rearrangement joins TRBV2 to TRBJ2-7; no firm D call. The CDR3 totals 12 residues. V gave up 6 bases and J gave up 0 bases, with 6 bases separating them. Germline V lookup: CDR1 SNHLY, CDR2 FYNNEI. This chain's CDR3 is CASSPSSYEQYF. DNA for the CDR3: TGTGCCAGCAGCCCGAGCTCCTACGAGCAGTACTTC.

The V gene is TRBV30, the J gene TRBJ2-1; 10 nucleotides align to TRBD2. The V gene end was trimmed by 0 bases and the J gene end by 4 bases; junction bases not matched to a gene: 3. The CDR3 is 15 residues long. The germline gives CDR1 GTSNPN, CDR2 SVGIG (reference sequence). Here the CDR3 reads CAWSVQLAGYNEQFF. As DNA, the CDR3 is TGTGCCTGGAGTGTACAACTAGCGGGGTACAATGAGCAGTTCTTC.

V is TRBV7-9 and J is TRBJ2-3; the match to TRBD1 covers 7 bases. This CDR3 is 16 amino acids long. J was trimmed by 0 bases and V by 5 bases; bases with no gene match: 8. CDR1 SEHNR and CDR2 FQNEAQ come from the germline V gene (reference sequence). CDR3 DNA: TGTGCCAGCAGCCCAACCGGGACAGCTAGCACAGATACGCAGTATTTT. Its translation: CASSPTGTASTDTQYF.

In its sample, this clonotype was seen many times. The genes are TRBV29-1 and TRBJ2-5; D is perhaps TRBD2 (8 bases). The germline CDR1 and CDR2 sequences are SQVTM and ANQGSEA. V lost 2 bases, J lost 3 bases, and 22 bases lay in between. This CDR3 comprises 17 residues. Here the CDR3 reads CSVELQGGLVMEETQYF. The CDR3 DNA is TGCAGCGTTGAACTCCAGGGGGGACTAGTCATGGAAGAGACCCAGTACTTC. Combining the CDR3 with reference TRBV29-1 and TRBJ2-5 gives the whole variable domain SAVISQKPSRDICQRGTSLTIQCQVDSQVTMMFWYRQQPGQSLTLIATANQGSEATYESGFVIDKFPISRPNLTFSTLTVSNMSPEDSSIYLCSVELQGGLVMEETQYFGPGTRLLVL.